The rows below give T cell receptor beta chains drawn from one sample of a study of blood T cell repertoires in COVID-19. TCRdb keeps only in-frame clones here, not all; method: immunoSEQ multiplex PCR. The sample records roughly 160,000 clones, over 80% being singletons. The sequencing input was peripheral blood. These receptors all stem from a woman aged 55-70 years with acute or convalescent COVID-19. CDR3s include the opening cysteine and the closing phenylalanine or tryptophan. The order of the fields is V gene, clone size, J gene, D gene, CDR3 protein, CDR3 DNA. The D gene is left open where the match is weak. The size entry is marked missing in some rows and otherwise reads once, few, many or a size class.

TRBV28	.	TRBJ1-4	.	CASSLSFGRGRTNEKLFF	TGTGCCAGCAGTTTAAGTTTTGGCAGGGGTAGGACTAATGAAAAACTGTTTTTT
TRBV6-5	once	TRBJ2-1	.	CASSSRLVVGNEQFF	TGTGCCAGCAGTTCGCGACTAGTGGTGGGGAATGAGCAGTTCTTC
TRBV7-2	medium-sized	TRBJ1-1	.	CASKPGGGMNTEAFF	TGTGCCAGCAAGCCGGGGGGAGGTATGAACACTGAAGCTTTCTTT
TRBV7-2	.	TRBJ2-2	.	CASNNHGELFF	TGTGCCAGCAACAACCACGGGGAGCTGTTTTTT
TRBV4-1	.	TRBJ1-1	TRBD1	CASSQAEDRESPRTEAFF	TGCGCCAGCAGCCAAGCAGAGGACAGGGAAAGCCCACGCACTGAAGCTTTCTTT
TRBV2	few	TRBJ2-2	.	CASSEAATGELFF	TGTGCCAGCAGTGAAGCGGCCACCGGGGAGCTGTTTTTT
TRBV27	once	TRBJ1-4	TRBD1	CASSFQGQGGEKLFF	TGTGCCAGCAGTTTTCAGGGACAGGGGGGCGAAAAACTGTTTTTT
TRBV3-1/TRBV3-2	.	TRBJ2-7	TRBD1	CASSSRQGASQYF	TGTGCCAGCAGCTCCCGACAGGGGGCATCGCAGTACTTC
TRBV12-3/TRBV12-4	.	TRBJ2-3	TRBD2	CASRTGGADTQYF	TGTGCCAGCAGGACTGGGGGGGCAGATACGCAGTATTTT
TRBV11-2	.	TRBJ1-3	.	CASSLRWGLTIYF	TGTGCCAGCAGCTTACGATGGGGCCTGACCATATATTTT
TRBV27	.	TRBJ2-7	.	CASSLPGRDSYEQYF	TGTGCCAGCAGTTTACCCGGCAGGGACTCCTACGAGCAGTACTTC
TRBV4-3	.	TRBJ2-7	.	CASSHFGQGYEQYF	TGCGCCAGCAGCCACTTCGGGCAGGGCTACGAGCAGTACTTC
TRBV19	.	TRBJ2-3	TRBD1	CASSPRQGFTDTQYF	TGTGCCAGTAGTCCTCGACAGGGTTTCACAGATACGCAGTATTTT
TRBV3-1/TRBV3-2	.	TRBJ1-3	.	CASTPGGSGNTIYF	TGTGCCAGCACCCCGGGGGGATCTGGAAACACCATATATTTT
TRBV6-5	.	TRBJ2-3	TRBD1	CASSYRQGGTDTQYF	TGTGCCAGCAGTTACAGACAGGGTGGGACAGATACGCAGTATTTT
TRBV30	.	TRBJ2-5	.	CAWGGLPEFETQYF	TGTGCCTGGGGAGGGCTCCCGGAGTTCGAGACCCAGTACTTC
TRBV5-1	.	TRBJ1-4	.	CASSSPGKIEKLFF	TGCGCCAGCAGTTCCCCAGGGAAGATTGAAAAACTGTTTTTT
TRBV19	.	TRBJ1-5	TRBD1	CASDRGNQPQHF	TGTGCCTCGGACAGGGGCAATCAGCCCCAGCATTTT
TRBV2	.	TRBJ2-1	.	CASSETRGEGQFF	TGTGCCAGCAGCGAGACCAGGGGTGAGGGGCAGTTCTTC
TRBV6-2/TRBV6-3	.	TRBJ2-3	TRBD1	CASSYQTGRTDTQYF	TGTGCCAGCAGTTACCAGACAGGGCGCACAGATACGCAGTATTTT
TRBV16	.	TRBJ2-5	.	CASSQSEAPPGQETQYF	TGTGCCAGCAGCCAATCGGAGGCTCCCCCGGGACAAGAGACCCAGTACTTC
TRBV5-4	.	TRBJ1-5	TRBD1	CASSLYGRGRDQPQHF	TGTGCCAGCAGCTTGTACGGCAGGGGGAGAGATCAGCCCCAGCATTTT
TRBV19	.	TRBJ2-2	.	CASSLMSGELFF	TGTGCCAGTAGTCTTATGAGCGGGGAGCTGTTTTTT
TRBV11-2	.	TRBJ2-3	TRBD2	CASSLALAGDTDTQYF	TGTGCCAGCAGCTTAGCTCTAGCGGGGGACACAGATACGCAGTATTTT
TRBV7-9	once	TRBJ1-6	.	CASSLSTGGVSYNSPLHF	TGTGCCAGCAGCTTATCCACGGGGGGCGTATCCTATAATTCACCCCTCCACTTT
TRBV7-2	.	TRBJ2-5	TRBD1	CASSSGGAGKETQYF	TGTGCCAGCAGCTCAGGGGGCGCGGGGAAAGAGACCCAGTACTTC